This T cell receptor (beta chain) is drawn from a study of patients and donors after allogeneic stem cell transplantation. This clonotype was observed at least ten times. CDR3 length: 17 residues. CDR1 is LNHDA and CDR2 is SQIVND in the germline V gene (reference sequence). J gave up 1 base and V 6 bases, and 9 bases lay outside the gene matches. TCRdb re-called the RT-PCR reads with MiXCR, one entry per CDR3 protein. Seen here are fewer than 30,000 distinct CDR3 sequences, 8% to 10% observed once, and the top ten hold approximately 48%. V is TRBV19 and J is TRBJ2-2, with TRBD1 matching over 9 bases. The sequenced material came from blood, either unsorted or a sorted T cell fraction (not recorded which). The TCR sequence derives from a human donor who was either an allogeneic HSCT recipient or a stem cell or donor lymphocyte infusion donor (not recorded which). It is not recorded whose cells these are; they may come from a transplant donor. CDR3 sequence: CASRSEGQGWNTGELFF. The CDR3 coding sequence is TGTGCCAGTAGGAGTGAAGGACAGGGGTGGAACACCGGGGAGCTGTTTTTT.